Listed here are 27 T cell receptor beta chains from one sample, sequenced in a study of PD-L1 blockade in urothelial cancer. The data were produced by immunoSEQ multiplex PCR, yet TCRdb's version contains in-frame clones alone and is incomplete. The sample lists 70,000 or so clones, around 84% seen once, with about 4.7% in the top ten. The starting material was PBMCs, obtained around atezolizumab (anti-PD-L1) treatment. The receptors were gathered from an older man with urothelial cancer.

The chain is built from TRBV5-1 and TRBJ2-7; possible D gene TRBD1, 5 bases. This CDR3 comprises 15 residues. Germline CDR1 reads SGHRS; CDR2 reads YFSETQ. V was trimmed by 0 bases and J by 3 bases, leaving 13 bases between them. DNA for the CDR3: TGCGCCAGCAGCTTGGAGGGGAACAACTACTACGAGCAGTACTTC. Its protein is CASSLEGNNYYEQYF.

V and J are TRBV19 and TRBJ2-7; 8 nucleotides match TRBD2. Trimming took 8 bases from V and 3 from J; bases not matched to a gene: 9. The length of the CDR3 is 14 residues. In germline, CDR1 is LNHDA, CDR2 SQIVND (reference sequence). CDR3 sequence: CASQPSLAGYEQYF. The CDR3 DNA follows: TGTGCCAGTCAACCGTCCCTAGCGGGCTACGAGCAGTACTTC.

The genes are TRBV7-6 and TRBJ1-5; 12 bases map to TRBD1. This CDR3 region has 16 residues. V gave up 1 base and J gave up 5 bases; unmatched junction bases: 3. Germline V gene sequence: CDR1 SGHVS, CDR2 FNYEAQ. The CDR3 nucleotides read TGTGCCAGCAGCTTAGGGGACAGGGGGCGTTATCAGCCCCAGCATTTT. It encodes CASSLGDRGRYQPQHF.

This chain joins TRBV5-6 and TRBJ1-2; 9 nucleotides line up with TRBD1. The germline CDR1 and CDR2 sequences are SGHDT and YYEEEE. The V and J ends lost 5 bases and 4 bases, in that order; junction bases with no gene match: 6. The CDR3 length is 14 residues. This CDR3 reads CASSPDRGLYGYTF. CDR3 bases: TGTGCCAGCAGTCCGGACAGGGGCCTCTATGGCTACACCTTC.

This clone was seen a handful of times. The V and J genes are TRBV2 and TRBJ2-1; 11 nucleotides line up with TRBD1. The CDR3 loop spans 17 amino acids. Germline V gene lookup returns CDR1 SNHLY and CDR2 FYNNEI. The V segment lost 5 bases and the J segment 8 bases; nucleotides outside the gene matches: 14. Here the CDR3 reads CASSIWTGGRVKYEQFF. The CDR3 DNA reads TGTGCCAGCAGTATATGGACAGGGGGCAGGGTAAAGTATGAGCAGTTCTTC.

The V call is TRBV5-1, the J call TRBJ2-5; 7 bases map to TRBD2. The germline V gene encodes CDR1 SGHRS and CDR2 YFSETQ. The CDR3 covers 14 residues. J was trimmed by 1 base and V by 5 bases; bases with no gene match: 5. CDR3 in amino acids: CASRPSGAQETQYF. The CDR3, as DNA: TGCGCCAGCAGACCAAGCGGGGCCCAAGAGACCCAGTACTTC.

The chain links TRBV29-1 to TRBJ2-3; TRBD1 agrees at 8 bases. This CDR3 is built from 13 residues. Germline CDR1 SQVTM, CDR2 ANQGSEA. The CDR3 reads CSSRTGSTDTQYF. The CDR3 DNA is TGCAGTAGCCGGACAGGGAGCACAGATACGCAGTATTTT.

The V call is TRBV27, the J call TRBJ1-5; the D gene is possibly TRBD1 (6 bases). This CDR3 is built from 14 residues. Germline values: CDR1 MNHEY, CDR2 SMNVEV (reference sequence). The V gene lost 6 bases and the J gene lost 4 bases, with 13 bases spanning the gap. CDR3 coding DNA: TGTGCCAGCAGGCAGGGGAACGTAAATCAGCCCCAGCATTTT. Translated, it gives CASRQGNVNQPQHF.

The genes are TRBV5-6 and TRBJ1-5; possible D gene TRBD1, 6 bases. Trimming removed 4 bases from V and 0 bases from J, with 14 bases in between. Germline V gives CDR1 SGHDT, CDR2 YYEEEE. The CDR3 spans 16 residues. DNA of the CDR3: TGTGCCAGCAGCGTGTACAGGGCTCATAGCAATCAGCCCCAGCATTTT. Translated, it gives CASSVYRAHSNQPQHF.

The chain carries TRBV28 and TRBJ2-2; 7 nucleotides agree with TRBD1. The CDR3 runs 14 residues. The germline V gene has CDR1 MDHEN and CDR2 SYDVKM. J lost 6 bases, V lost 4 bases, and 5 bases had no gene match. The CDR3: CASSSPGQSGELFF. The CDR3 DNA reads TGTGCCAGCAGTTCACCGGGACAGTCCGGGGAGCTGTTTTTT.

The chain joins TRBV25-1 to TRBJ2-7; D is unresolved. Germline CDR1 is MGHDK and CDR2 is SYGVNS. The CDR3 covers 13 residues. V dropped 4 bases and J dropped 7 bases, with 14 bases sitting between them. CDR3 loop: CASSAWAPEEQYF. The CDR3 DNA sequence: TGTGCCAGCAGTGCTTGGGCCCCAGAAGAGCAGTACTTC.

In this sample, this clone turned up once. The chain carries TRBV6-5 and TRBJ1-1; D remains unclear. Germline V CDR1 and CDR2: MNHEY, SVGAGI. V lost 4 bases and J lost 12, with 15 bases in between. This CDR3 is built from 12 residues. The CDR3 protein is CASSFPDTKTFF. As DNA, the CDR3 is TGTGCCAGCAGTTTCCCCGACACGAAAACTTTCTTT.

This clone turned up a few times. The chain employs TRBV21-1 and TRBJ2-2; TRBD1 is the table's D call, not checked against the DNA. TRBV21-1 is a pseudogene. The CDR3 has 17 amino acids. The CDR3 sequence is CASSRRDSSKNTGELFF. Here the CDR3 DNA reads TGTGCCAGCAGCAGAAGGGACAGCTCAAAGAACACCGGGGAGCTGTTTTTT.

The chain combines TRBV5-1 with TRBJ2-1; D not certain. Trimming shortened V by 0 bases and J by 0 bases, and 13 bases separated the two germline ends. The germline V gene encodes CDR1 SGHRS and CDR2 YFSETQ. This CDR3 contains 17 residues. CDR3 residues: CASSLAGGRSSYNEQFF. The DNA for the CDR3 is TGCGCCAGCAGCTTGGCCGGCGGCAGAAGCTCCTACAATGAGCAGTTCTTC. The complete variable domain, with remaining parts taken from reference TRBV5-1 and TRBJ2-1, reads KAGVTQTPRYLIKTRGQQVTLSCSPISGHRSVSWYQQTPGQGLQFLFEYFSETQRNKGNFPGRFSGRQFSNSRSEMNVSTLELGDSALYLCASSLAGGRSSYNEQFFGPGTRLTVL.

This clone showed up just once. The chain links TRBV4-2 to TRBJ2-7; possible D gene TRBD2, 6 bases. Germline V gene data show CDR1 as LGHNA and CDR2 as YNFKEQ. The CDR3 loop spans 16 amino acids. V was clipped by 4 bases and J by 0 bases, with 16 bases between them. CDR3 sequence: CASSLWDSINSYEQYF. In DNA, the CDR3 is TGTGCCAGCAGCCTTTGGGACTCAATCAACTCCTACGAGCAGTACTTC.

V and J are TRBV29-1 and TRBJ2-1; 9 bases line up with TRBD2. This CDR3 is built from 13 residues. V dropped 1 base and J dropped 12; count of bases not matched to a gene: 7. CDR1 is SQVTM and CDR2 is ANQGSEA in the germline V gene. Here the CDR3 reads CSVEGREGRRQFF. CDR3 nucleotide sequence: TGCAGCGTTGAAGGGCGGGAGGGCCGTCGGCAGTTCTTC.

This clone was counted a single time. V is TRBV25-1 and J is TRBJ2-1, with 12 bases aligning to TRBD2. This CDR3 spans 17 amino acids. The germline V gene has CDR1 MGHDK and CDR2 SYGVNS. The junction had 14 bases not matched to a gene; V was cut back by 5 bases and J by 9 bases. CDR3 sequence (DNA): TGTGCCAGCAGTCCTACCCCCCTACTAGCGGGAGGTGGTGAGCAGTTCTTC. It is translated as CASSPTPLLAGGGEQFF.

The chain recombines TRBV6-1 with TRBJ2-7; D unresolved. Trimming cost V 2 bases and J 5 bases, with 19 bases left between them. Germline assignment: CDR1 MNHNS and CDR2 SASEGT. The CDR3 consists of 16 residues. The CDR3 nucleotides are TGTGCCAGCAGTGAAACCCTATACAGACGTGAGCACGAGCAGTACTTC. This gives the protein CASSETLYRREHEQYF.

V is TRBV7-9 and J is TRBJ2-1; 7 bases are shared with TRBD2. The V and J ends lost 4 bases and 4 bases, in that order; junction bases with no gene match: 10. Germline V gene sequence: CDR1 SEHNR, CDR2 FQNEAQ (reference sequence). This CDR3 has 16 amino acids. The CDR3 protein is CASSSPASGVYNEQFF. The CDR3 nucleotides read TGTGCCAGCAGCTCCCCCGCTAGCGGAGTATACAATGAGCAGTTCTTC.

The V and J genes are TRBV19 and TRBJ1-2, with D unclear. V dropped 6 bases and J dropped 7 bases, with 12 bases sitting between them. The germline V gene has CDR1 LNHDA and CDR2 SQIVND (reference sequence). This CDR3 has 12 amino acids. CDR3 coding DNA: TGTGCCAGTAGAGCCTGGGGAGGTGGCTACACCTTC. Residues: CASRAWGGGYTF.

This chain connects TRBV5-1 to TRBJ2-5, with TRBD2 identical over 7 bases. V dropped 2 bases and J dropped 7; count of bases not matched to a gene: 11. CDR1 and CDR2 from the germline V gene are SGHRS and YFSETQ. The CDR3 extends over 15 amino acids. CDR3 sequence (DNA): TGCGCCAGCAGCTTCACGGGAGGAAGGAGTCTGACCCAGTACTTC. Translation: CASSFTGGRSLTQYF.

V usage is TRBV5-1 and J usage is TRBJ2-3; tentatively, D is TRBD2 (7 bases). CDR1 and CDR2 (germline): SGHRS, YFSETQ. This CDR3 spans 19 amino acids. The V end lost 5 bases, the J end lost 3 bases, and 28 bases lay between the germline ends. The CDR3 DNA is TGCGCCAGCAGTAACCCGGGGCAACAGGGAGGGGGACGGACAGATACGCAGTATTTT. It translates to CASSNPGQQGGGRTDTQYF.

This chain links TRBV2 with TRBJ2-4, with TRBD2 matching over 12 bases. CDR1 SNHLY and CDR2 FYNNEI come from the germline V gene. The trim removed 2 bases at V and 10 bases at J, leaving 3 bases unmatched. The CDR3 is 14 residues long. The DNA of the CDR3 is TGTGCCAGCAGTGAAAAGGGACTAGCGGGTATTCAGTACTTC. The encoded protein is CASSEKGLAGIQYF.

The chain links TRBV6-5 to TRBJ2-7, with TRBD1 matching 7 bases. V shed 4 bases and J 4 bases; nucleotides not matched to a gene: 4. The CDR3 length is 13 residues. CDR1 and CDR2 from the germline V gene are MNHEY and SVGAGI. In nucleotides, the CDR3 is TGTGCCAGCAGTTCTACGGGACAGTACGAGCAGTACTTC. It is translated as CASSSTGQYEQYF.

V gene TRBV5-1 combines with J gene TRBJ1-5; TRBD1 aligns across 7 bases. V was pared by 4 bases and J by 4 bases, with 8 bases of the junction left unmatched. The CDR3 extends over 15 amino acids. Germline-derived CDR1 and CDR2 are SGHRS and YFSETQ. For the CDR3, the DNA is TGCGCCAGCAGCCTCGGAGGGGGCGAAAATCAGCCCCAGCATTTT. Translation gives CASSLGGGENQPQHF.

This clone was seen a few times. The chain is built from TRBV7-2 and TRBJ1-2; no clear D gene. V gave up 1 base and J gave up 1 base, with 7 bases separating them. CDR3 length: 14 amino acids. Germline CDR1 is SGHTA and CDR2 is FQGNSA. The CDR3 protein is CASSLEQINYGYTF. The CDR3 DNA is TGTGCCAGCAGCTTAGAACAGATTAACTATGGCTACACCTTC.

This clone has a single count. The chain uses TRBV10-2 and TRBJ2-2; 7 bases are shared with TRBD2. Trimming cost V 6 bases and J 1 base; bases outside gene matches: 14. The germline V gene has CDR1 WSHSY and CDR2 SAAADI. The CDR3 is 18 amino acids. The CDR3 sequence is CASSRQSRASGNTGELFF. CDR3 nucleotide sequence: TGCGCCAGCAGCCGACAGTCTCGGGCTAGCGGGAACACCGGGGAGCTGTTTTTT.